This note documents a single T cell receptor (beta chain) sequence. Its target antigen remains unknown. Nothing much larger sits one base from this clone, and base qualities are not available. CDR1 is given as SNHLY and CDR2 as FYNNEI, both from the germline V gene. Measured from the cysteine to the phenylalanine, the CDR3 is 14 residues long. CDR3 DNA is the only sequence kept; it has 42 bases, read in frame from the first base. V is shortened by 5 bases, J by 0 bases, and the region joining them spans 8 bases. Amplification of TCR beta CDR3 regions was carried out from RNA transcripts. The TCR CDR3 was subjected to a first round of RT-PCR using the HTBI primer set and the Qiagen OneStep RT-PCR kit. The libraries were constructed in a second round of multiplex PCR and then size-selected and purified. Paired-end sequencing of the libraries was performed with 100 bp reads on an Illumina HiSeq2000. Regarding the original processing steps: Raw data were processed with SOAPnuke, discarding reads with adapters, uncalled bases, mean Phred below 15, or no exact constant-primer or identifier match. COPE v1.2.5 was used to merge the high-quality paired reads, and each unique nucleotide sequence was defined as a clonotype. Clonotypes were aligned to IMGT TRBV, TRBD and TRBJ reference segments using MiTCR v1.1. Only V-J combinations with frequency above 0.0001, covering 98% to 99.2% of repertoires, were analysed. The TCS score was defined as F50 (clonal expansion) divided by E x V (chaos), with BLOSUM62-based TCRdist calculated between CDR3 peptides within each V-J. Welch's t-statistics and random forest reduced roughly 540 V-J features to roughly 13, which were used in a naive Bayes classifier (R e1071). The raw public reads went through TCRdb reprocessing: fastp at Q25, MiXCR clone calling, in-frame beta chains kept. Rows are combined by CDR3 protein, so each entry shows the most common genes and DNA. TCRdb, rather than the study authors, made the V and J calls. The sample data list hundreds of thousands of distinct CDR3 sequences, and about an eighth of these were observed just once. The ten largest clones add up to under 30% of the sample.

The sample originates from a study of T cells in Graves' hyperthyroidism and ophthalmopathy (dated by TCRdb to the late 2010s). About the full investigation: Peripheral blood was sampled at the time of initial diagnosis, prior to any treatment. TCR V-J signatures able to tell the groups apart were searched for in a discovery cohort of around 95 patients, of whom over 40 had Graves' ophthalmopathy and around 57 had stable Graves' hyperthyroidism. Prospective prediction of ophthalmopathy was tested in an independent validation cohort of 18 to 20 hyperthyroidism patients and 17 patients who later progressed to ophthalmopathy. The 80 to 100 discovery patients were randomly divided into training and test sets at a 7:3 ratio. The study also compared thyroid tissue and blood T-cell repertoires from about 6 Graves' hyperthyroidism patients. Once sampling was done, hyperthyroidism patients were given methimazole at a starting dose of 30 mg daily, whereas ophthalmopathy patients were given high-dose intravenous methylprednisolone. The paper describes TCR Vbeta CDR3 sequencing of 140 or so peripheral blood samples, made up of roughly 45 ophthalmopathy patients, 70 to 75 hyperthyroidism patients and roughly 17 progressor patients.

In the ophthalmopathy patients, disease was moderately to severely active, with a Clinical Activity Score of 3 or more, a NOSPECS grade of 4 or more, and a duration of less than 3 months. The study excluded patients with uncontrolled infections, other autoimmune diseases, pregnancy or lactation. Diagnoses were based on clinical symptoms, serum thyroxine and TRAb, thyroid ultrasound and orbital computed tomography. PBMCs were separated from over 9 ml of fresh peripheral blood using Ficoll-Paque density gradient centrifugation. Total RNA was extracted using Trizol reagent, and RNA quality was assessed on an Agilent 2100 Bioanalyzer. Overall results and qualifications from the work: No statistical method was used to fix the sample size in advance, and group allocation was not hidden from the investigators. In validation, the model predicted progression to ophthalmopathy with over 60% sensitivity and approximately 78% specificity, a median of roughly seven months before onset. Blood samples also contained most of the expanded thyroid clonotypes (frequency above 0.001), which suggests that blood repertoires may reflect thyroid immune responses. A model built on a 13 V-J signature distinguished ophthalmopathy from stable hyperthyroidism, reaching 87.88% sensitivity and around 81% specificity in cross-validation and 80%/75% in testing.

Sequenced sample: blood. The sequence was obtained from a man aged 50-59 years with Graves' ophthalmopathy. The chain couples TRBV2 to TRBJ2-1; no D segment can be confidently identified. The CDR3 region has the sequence CASSFRNSYNEQFF. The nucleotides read TGTGCCAGCAGTTTCCGGAACTCCTACAATGAGCAGTTCTTC.